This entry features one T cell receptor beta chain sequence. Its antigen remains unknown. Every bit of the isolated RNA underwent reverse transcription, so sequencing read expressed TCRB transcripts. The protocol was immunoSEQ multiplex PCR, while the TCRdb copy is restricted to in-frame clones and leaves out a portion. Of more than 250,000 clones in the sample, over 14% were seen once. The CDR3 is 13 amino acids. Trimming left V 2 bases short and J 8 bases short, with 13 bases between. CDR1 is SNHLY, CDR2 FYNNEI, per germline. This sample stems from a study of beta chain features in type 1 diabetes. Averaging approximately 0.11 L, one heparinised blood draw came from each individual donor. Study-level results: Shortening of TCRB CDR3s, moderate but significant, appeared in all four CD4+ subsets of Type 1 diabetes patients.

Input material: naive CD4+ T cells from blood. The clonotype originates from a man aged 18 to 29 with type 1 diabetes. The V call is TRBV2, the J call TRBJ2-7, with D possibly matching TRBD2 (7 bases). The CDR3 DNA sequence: TGTGCCAGCAGTGAAACGCGGGGGCGTAAGCAGTACTTC. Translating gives CASSETRGRKQYF.